This TCR beta chain was identified in a study of CD8+ T cells in alopecia areata. On the study more broadly: Patients took tofacitinib for 6 to 18 months, followed by 6 drug-free months.

Germline V gene sequence: CDR1 GTSNPN, CDR2 SVGIG (reference sequence). V was pared by 3 bases and J by 3 bases, with 14 bases between. The CDR3 consists of 15 residues. Investigators isolated RNA and reverse transcribed it into cDNA to act as the sequencing template. Profiling relied on immunoSEQ multiplex PCR, and the TCRdb table lists in-frame clones only, not all of them. The sample shows fewer than 350,000 clones, roughly 64% of them seen only once. Details on this clone: Its antigen is not known.

Regarding treatment: oral pan-JAK inhibitor, 5-10 mg twice daily. The sorting of PBMCs gave CD4+ and CD8+ T cells. Points from the study as a whole: Lesional scalp exceeded normal scalp in clonality, especially in alopecia totalis/universalis. Many expanded lesional clones remained in scalp and blood on tofacitinib.

The clonotype comes from a human donor with alopecia areata. V usage is TRBV30 and J usage is TRBJ1-4; TRBD1 is a possible D gene (6 bases). The specimen comprised CD4+ T cells sorted from blood, sampled at week 24, from a patient treated with tofacitinib. CDR3: CAWREIQGPNEKLFF. DNA for the CDR3: TGTGCCTGGAGGGAAATACAGGGCCCTAATGAAAAACTGTTTTTT.